The T cell receptor (beta chain) under discussion was sequenced for a study of shared clonotypes between healthy human individuals. The study's findings and limits: Sampling was confined to blood; repertoires within tissues likely differ. Larger estimated richness was generally seen in naive subsets than in memory subsets. Clonotype sharing across several donors was observed for around 5% of naive CD4 clonotypes.

A deep-level run was used for the assay. Sequenced by immunoSEQ multiplex PCR; TCRdb stores in-frame clones only, minus some. The table includes around 620,000 clones, roughly 96% detected once. Germline CDR1 and CDR2: LNHDA and SQIVND (reference sequence). The CDR3 loop spans 13 amino acids. V lost 3 bases and J 8 bases, leaving 11 bases between the germline ends. It was CD45RO-negative cells, positively selected for CCR7, that made up naive CD8 cells, with terminally differentiated effector memory CD45RA+ cells excluded. Remarks on this clone: The antigen is undetermined.

The receptor was isolated from a woman in her thirties in good health. Sequencing was carried out using naive CD8+ T cells sorted from blood. V is TRBV19 and J is TRBJ2-1; D is unresolved. The CDR3 reads CASSIIHGDEQFF. The DNA of the CDR3 is TGTGCCAGTAGTATTATTCACGGCGATGAGCAGTTCTTC.